The present T cell receptor beta chain was sequenced within a study of T cells in Graves' hyperthyroidism and ophthalmopathy. Turning to the study itself: Sampling of peripheral blood happened at initial diagnosis, prior to any treatment.

Clinical symptoms, serum thyroxine and TRAb, thyroid ultrasound and orbital computed tomography were used for the diagnoses. Findings and limits, study-wide: Model output signaled ophthalmopathy a median approximately six months ahead of onset.

This CDR3 has 17 amino acids. Trimming pared 1 base from V and 0 bases from J, leaving 16 bases between. CDR1 is SGHTS and CDR2 is YDEGEE in the germline V gene. On this clonotype itself: The antigen is not known.

RNA transcripts gave rise to amplified TCR beta CDR3 regions. First-round RT-PCR with HTBI primers amplified the TCR CDR3 region. From the multiplex PCR reads, TCRdb called clonotypes with MiXCR, one entry per CDR3 protein. In the table there are roughly 740,000 distinct CDR3 sequences, about a sixth of which are singletons. Sequencing input: blood. The V call is TRBV5-8, the J call TRBJ1-1, with D uncertain. The sequence was obtained from a man younger than 35 with Graves' hyperthyroidism. CDR3 region: CASSLFRQQFMNTEAFF. For the CDR3, the DNA is TGTGCCAGCAGCTTGTTCAGGCAACAATTCATGAACACTGAAGCTTTCTTT.